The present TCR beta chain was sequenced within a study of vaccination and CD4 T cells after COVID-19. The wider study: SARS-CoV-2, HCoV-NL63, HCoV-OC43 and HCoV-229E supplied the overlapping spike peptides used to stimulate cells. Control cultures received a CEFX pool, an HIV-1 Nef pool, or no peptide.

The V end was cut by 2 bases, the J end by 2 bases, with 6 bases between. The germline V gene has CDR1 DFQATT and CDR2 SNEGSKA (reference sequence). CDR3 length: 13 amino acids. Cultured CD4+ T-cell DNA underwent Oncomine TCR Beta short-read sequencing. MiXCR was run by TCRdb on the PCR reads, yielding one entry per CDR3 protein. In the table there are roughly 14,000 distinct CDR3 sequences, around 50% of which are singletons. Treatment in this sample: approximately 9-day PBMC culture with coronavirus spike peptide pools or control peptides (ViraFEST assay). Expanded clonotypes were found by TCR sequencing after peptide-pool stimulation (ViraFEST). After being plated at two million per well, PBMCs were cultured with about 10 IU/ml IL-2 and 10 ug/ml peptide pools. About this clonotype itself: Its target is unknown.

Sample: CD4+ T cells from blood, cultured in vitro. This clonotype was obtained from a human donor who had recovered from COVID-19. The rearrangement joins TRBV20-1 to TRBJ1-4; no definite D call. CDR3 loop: CSARYGTNEKLFF. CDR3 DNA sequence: TGCAGTGCTAGATACGGGACTAATGAAAAACTGTTTTTT.